Listed here are 6 T cell receptor beta chains from one sample, sequenced in a study of cytomegalovirus exposure and HLA in healthy donors (dated by TCRdb to 2015 to 2018). Libraries were prepared through the immunoSEQ multiplex PCR assay. For the multiplex PCR, a mixture combining 60 forward primers for TCR Vbeta segments and 13 reverse primers for TCR Jbeta segments was used. The table was pulled from immuneACCESS by TCRdb, which kept in-frame rearrangements only. Such tables lose some clones; where checked, under half of the loss comes from unresolved V genes, and the rest has no known cause. This sample is represented by 140,000 to 150,000 clones; 75% to 90% of them were singletons. Of the sample, roughly 2.9% falls within the top ten clones. The sequenced sample consisted of PBMCs. These receptors came from a woman in her twenties or thirties in good health and CMV-seronegative.

This chain joins TRBV10-3 and TRBJ2-7; D is possibly TRBD1 (5 bases). Trimming stripped 0 bases from V and 4 bases from J, with 13 bases between. The CDR3 is made up of 15 amino acids. The germline gives CDR1 ENHRY, CDR2 SYGVKD. The CDR3 here is CAISESAGWGYEQYF. The CDR3 DNA reads as TGTGCCATCAGTGAGTCAGCAGGGTGGGGTTACGAGCAGTACTTC.

This clone was recorded once. The gene calls are TRBV19 and TRBJ1-4; D is ambiguous. The CDR3 runs to 16 residues. Per germline, CDR1 LNHDA and CDR2 SQIVND (reference sequence). Deletions cut 6 bases from V and 0 bases from J, with 14 bases between. CDR3: CASREGGSATNEKLFF. CDR3 in DNA: TGTGCCAGTAGAGAGGGAGGATCCGCAACTAATGAAAAACTGTTTTTT.

The chain carries TRBV7-9 and TRBJ2-2, with 12 bases matching TRBD1. The CDR3 is 16 amino acids. In germline, CDR1 is SEHNR, CDR2 FQNEAQ (reference sequence). J gave up 4 bases and V 4 bases, and 4 bases lay outside the gene matches. The CDR3 protein is CASSYPGQGATGELFF. In DNA, the CDR3 is TGTGCCAGCAGCTACCCGGGACAGGGGGCCACCGGGGAGCTGTTTTTT.

The chain has TRBV4-2 and TRBJ2-3; 15 positions agree with TRBD2. The CDR3 consists of 19 residues. Germline V gene lookup returns CDR1 LGHNA and CDR2 YNFKEQ. V shed 4 bases, J shed 5 bases, and the junction held 13 bases outside the gene matches. The CDR3 DNA is TGTGCCAGCAGCCGCGTTGGGACTAGCGGGAGGCTTTTGGGAGATACGCAGTATTTT. Amino acid sequence: CASSRVGTSGRLLGDTQYF.

This clone was recorded once. The gene calls are TRBV11-2 and TRBJ2-7; no clear D. The CDR3 is 13 residues long. Looked up from germline, CDR1 is SGHAT and CDR2 is FQNNGV. The ends were cut back, 1 base at V and 2 bases at J, with 6 bases in the middle. This chain's CDR3 is CASSLGQTYEQYF. CDR3 coding DNA: TGTGCCAGCAGCTTAGGGCAAACCTACGAGCAGTACTTC.

The CDR3 loop reads CASSYTGWTEAFF. DNA for the CDR3: TGTGCCAGCAGTTACACAGGGTGGACTGAAGCTTTCTTT. The chain employs TRBV6-5 and TRBJ1-1; tentatively, D is TRBD1 (6 bases). The CDR3 has 13 amino acids. V gave up 2 bases and J gave up 5 bases, with 9 bases separating them. The V gene's germline CDR1 is MNHEY and CDR2 SVGAGI.